These T cell receptor beta chains were read from a single sample in a study of identical twins. TCRdb recomputed calls from the 5' RACE reads with MiXCR, one row per CDR3 protein. The sample holds roughly 690,000 distinct CDR3 sequences, 5.5% to 7.5% seen once. Sequenced sample: naive T cells sorted from blood. These receptors all stem from a man aged 18 to 29 in good health. Each CDR3 is given with its conserved first and last residue. Fields, in order: V gene, J gene, D gene, clone size, CDR3 protein, CDR3 DNA. D genes are given only for firm matches. Clone sizes are given selectively: once, few, many, or a class where the clone is expanded.

v_call: TRBV10-3; j_call: TRBJ1-6; d_call: -; clone_size: -; cdr3_aa: CAISDKLLPNSPLHF; cdr3_nt: TGTGCCATCAGTGACAAACTACTGCCAAATTCACCCCTCCACTTT
v_call: TRBV12-3/TRBV12-4; j_call: TRBJ1-3; d_call: -; clone_size: many; cdr3_aa: CASSLTALGNTIYF; cdr3_nt: TGTGCCAGCAGTTTAACGGCACTCGGAAACACCATATATTTT
v_call: TRBV19; j_call: TRBJ2-5; d_call: -; clone_size: -; cdr3_aa: CASRRQITQETQYF; cdr3_nt: TGTGCCAGCAGGCGTCAAATAACCCAAGAGACCCAGTACTTC
v_call: TRBV6-2/TRBV6-3; j_call: TRBJ2-1; d_call: -; clone_size: many; cdr3_aa: CASSPYGSNIHEQFF; cdr3_nt: TGTGCCAGCAGTCCATACGGGAGTAACATCCATGAGCAGTTCTTC
v_call: TRBV11-2; j_call: TRBJ1-4; d_call: -; clone_size: -; cdr3_aa: CASSLEAGQRDANEKLFF; cdr3_nt: TGTGCCAGCAGCTTAGAAGCCGGACAGAGAGACGCTAATGAAAAACTGTTTTTT
v_call: TRBV7-2; j_call: TRBJ1-2; d_call: -; clone_size: -; cdr3_aa: CASRADYGYTF; cdr3_nt: TGTGCCAGCAGGGCAGATTATGGCTACACCTTC
v_call: TRBV27; j_call: TRBJ1-5; d_call: -; clone_size: many; cdr3_aa: CASSWSGEQPQHF; cdr3_nt: TGTGCCAGCAGTTGGTCAGGGGAACAGCCCCAGCATTTT
v_call: TRBV6-6; j_call: TRBJ1-5; d_call: -; clone_size: -; cdr3_aa: CASSSGLGQPQHF; cdr3_nt: TGTGCCAGCAGTTCGGGGCTGGGTCAGCCCCAGCATTTT
v_call: TRBV7-9; j_call: TRBJ2-3; d_call: -; clone_size: -; cdr3_aa: CASSRAFSDTQYF; cdr3_nt: TGTGCCAGCAGTCGGGCATTTTCAGATACGCAGTATTTT
v_call: TRBV7-7; j_call: TRBJ2-5; d_call: TRBD1; clone_size: many; cdr3_aa: CASSFGQGFSQETQYF; cdr3_nt: TGTGCCAGCAGCTTTGGACAGGGTTTCTCTCAAGAGACCCAGTACTTC
v_call: TRBV12-3/TRBV12-4; j_call: TRBJ1-1; d_call: -; clone_size: many; cdr3_aa: CASTVGQKNTEAFF; cdr3_nt: TGTGCCAGCACCGTCGGACAGAAGAACACTGAAGCTTTCTTT
v_call: TRBV5-1; j_call: TRBJ1-1; d_call: -; clone_size: many; cdr3_aa: CASSLEQFNTEAFF; cdr3_nt: TGCGCCAGCAGCTTGGAACAGTTTAACACTGAAGCTTTCTTT
v_call: TRBV29-1; j_call: TRBJ1-1; d_call: TRBD1; clone_size: many; cdr3_aa: CSDGQEMNTEAFF; cdr3_nt: TGCAGCGACGGACAGGAAATGAACACTGAAGCTTTCTTT
v_call: TRBV29-1; j_call: TRBJ2-1; d_call: TRBD1; clone_size: -; cdr3_aa: CSVGPGQVPTREQFF; cdr3_nt: TGCAGCGTTGGGCCCGGACAGGTGCCAACCCGGGAGCAGTTCTTC
v_call: TRBV7-6; j_call: TRBJ2-3; d_call: TRBD2; clone_size: -; cdr3_aa: CASSFGTSGPDTQYF; cdr3_nt: TGTGCCAGCAGCTTCGGGACTAGCGGACCAGATACGCAGTATTTT
v_call: TRBV29-1; j_call: TRBJ2-5; d_call: TRBD2; clone_size: many; cdr3_aa: CSVEFLAGETQYF; cdr3_nt: TGCAGCGTTGAATTTCTAGCGGGGGAGACCCAGTACTTC
v_call: TRBV5-1; j_call: TRBJ2-3; d_call: TRBD2; clone_size: many; cdr3_aa: CASSLGLADNTDTQYF; cdr3_nt: TGCGCCAGCAGCTTGGGACTAGCGGACAACACAGATACGCAGTATTTT
v_call: TRBV27; j_call: TRBJ2-5; d_call: -; clone_size: -; cdr3_aa: CASSSLGQETQYF; cdr3_nt: TGTGCCAGCAGTTCCCTAGGCCAAGAGACCCAGTACTTC
v_call: TRBV24-1; j_call: TRBJ2-3; d_call: -; clone_size: many; cdr3_aa: CATSGGITDTQYF; cdr3_nt: TGTGCCACCAGTGGAGGGATCACAGATACGCAGTATTTT
v_call: TRBV5-1; j_call: TRBJ1-2; d_call: -; clone_size: -; cdr3_aa: CASSLEPSSYGYTF; cdr3_nt: TGCGCCAGCAGCTTGGAACCGAGCTCCTATGGCTACACCTTC
v_call: TRBV6-2/TRBV6-3; j_call: TRBJ2-7; d_call: -; clone_size: -; cdr3_aa: CASSYGPPRGQYF; cdr3_nt: TGTGCCAGCAGTTACGGCCCCCCGAGAGGGCAGTACTTC
v_call: TRBV5-1; j_call: TRBJ1-2; d_call: -; clone_size: many; cdr3_aa: CASSLDRSTYGYTF; cdr3_nt: TGCGCCAGCAGCTTGGATCGGAGTACCTATGGCTACACCTTC
v_call: TRBV5-1; j_call: TRBJ2-1; d_call: TRBD2; clone_size: few; cdr3_aa: CASSLETSGSGNEQFF; cdr3_nt: TGCGCCAGCAGCTTGGAAACTAGCGGGAGCGGCAATGAGCAGTTCTTC
v_call: TRBV5-5; j_call: TRBJ2-1; d_call: TRBD2; clone_size: -; cdr3_aa: CASSSDVEGGYYNEQFF; cdr3_nt: TGTGCCAGCAGCTCTGATGTAGAGGGAGGGTACTACAATGAGCAGTTCTTC
v_call: TRBV18; j_call: TRBJ1-5; d_call: TRBD1; clone_size: few; cdr3_aa: CASSPGEAGGGQPQHF; cdr3_nt: TGTGCCAGCTCACCTGGCGAGGCAGGGGGCGGCCAGCCCCAGCATTTT
v_call: TRBV10-3; j_call: TRBJ2-2; d_call: -; clone_size: many; cdr3_aa: CAISPVAGGELFF; cdr3_nt: TGTGCCATCAGTCCTGTCGCAGGCGGGGAGCTGTTTTTT
v_call: TRBV7-2; j_call: TRBJ2-1; d_call: TRBD2; clone_size: many; cdr3_aa: CASIIGRGLRQFF; cdr3_nt: TGTGCCAGCATAATCGGGAGGGGCCTTAGGCAGTTCTTC
v_call: TRBV7-2; j_call: TRBJ2-1; d_call: -; clone_size: many; cdr3_aa: CASSLLQDRNEQFF; cdr3_nt: TGTGCCAGCAGCTTACTCCAGGATCGGAATGAGCAGTTCTTC
v_call: TRBV14; j_call: TRBJ2-7; d_call: TRBD1; clone_size: few; cdr3_aa: CASSRTGEAYEQYF; cdr3_nt: TGTGCCAGCAGCCGGACAGGGGAGGCCTACGAGCAGTACTTC
v_call: TRBV12-3/TRBV12-4; j_call: TRBJ2-2; d_call: TRBD2; clone_size: -; cdr3_aa: CASRGGSRAGELFF; cdr3_nt: TGTGCCAGCAGGGGCGGGAGCCGAGCCGGGGAGCTGTTTTTT
v_call: TRBV12-3/TRBV12-4; j_call: TRBJ1-3; d_call: -; clone_size: few; cdr3_aa: CASSLALELAGNTIYF; cdr3_nt: TGTGCCAGCAGTTTAGCGCTGGAATTGGCTGGAAACACCATATATTTT
v_call: TRBV9; j_call: TRBJ2-3; d_call: -; clone_size: many; cdr3_aa: CASSPNADTQYF; cdr3_nt: TGTGCCAGCAGCCCAAATGCAGATACGCAGTATTTT
v_call: TRBV7-8; j_call: TRBJ2-1; d_call: TRBD2; clone_size: few; cdr3_aa: CASSQGLAGDFEQFF; cdr3_nt: TGTGCCAGCAGCCAGGGACTAGCGGGAGATTTTGAGCAGTTCTTC
v_call: TRBV11-2; j_call: TRBJ2-1; d_call: -; clone_size: once; cdr3_aa: CASSSSGGTGEQFF; cdr3_nt: TGTGCCAGCAGCTCTTCGGGCGGGACTGGTGAGCAGTTCTTC
v_call: TRBV28; j_call: TRBJ2-3; d_call: -; clone_size: many; cdr3_aa: CASEKGDGGTRDTQYF; cdr3_nt: TGTGCCAGCGAAAAGGGGGACGGAGGGACACGAGATACGCAGTATTTT
v_call: TRBV20-1; j_call: TRBJ2-3; d_call: -; clone_size: many; cdr3_aa: CSASKGEGRMADTQYF; cdr3_nt: TGCAGTGCTAGTAAGGGGGAGGGCCGAATGGCAGATACGCAGTATTTT
v_call: TRBV28; j_call: TRBJ2-5; d_call: -; clone_size: many; cdr3_aa: CASSPQRGWETQYF; cdr3_nt: TGTGCCAGCAGTCCCCAGAGGGGGTGGGAGACCCAGTACTTC
v_call: TRBV7-9; j_call: TRBJ2-7; d_call: -; clone_size: -; cdr3_aa: CASSLPAGYREQYF; cdr3_nt: TGTGCCAGCAGCTTACCGGCAGGGTACCGCGAGCAGTACTTC
v_call: TRBV12-3/TRBV12-4; j_call: TRBJ2-1; d_call: TRBD1; clone_size: many; cdr3_aa: CASSLLGQGAFEQFF; cdr3_nt: TGTGCCAGCAGTTTATTGGGACAGGGGGCGTTTGAGCAGTTCTTC
v_call: TRBV7-2; j_call: TRBJ2-1; d_call: -; clone_size: -; cdr3_aa: CASSLGHGARYNEQFF; cdr3_nt: TGTGCCAGCAGCTTAGGGCACGGAGCGAGATACAATGAGCAGTTCTTC
v_call: TRBV7-2; j_call: TRBJ2-2; d_call: -; clone_size: few; cdr3_aa: CASIVRPGPWNTGELFF; cdr3_nt: TGTGCCAGCATCGTCCGTCCGGGACCGTGGAACACCGGGGAGCTGTTTTTT
v_call: TRBV10-3; j_call: TRBJ2-3; d_call: -; clone_size: many; cdr3_aa: CATRDTFTDTQYF; cdr3_nt: TGTGCCACCCGGGACACCTTCACAGATACGCAGTATTTT
v_call: TRBV7-9; j_call: TRBJ2-7; d_call: -; clone_size: many; cdr3_aa: CASSPTSRGEQYF; cdr3_nt: TGTGCCAGCAGCCCAACCTCGCGGGGAGAGCAGTACTTC
v_call: TRBV10-3; j_call: TRBJ2-2; d_call: -; clone_size: -; cdr3_aa: CAISEGSGGELFF; cdr3_nt: TGTGCCATCAGTGAAGGGAGTGGGGGGGAGCTGTTTTTT
v_call: TRBV28; j_call: TRBJ2-7; d_call: -; clone_size: many; cdr3_aa: CASCPPIVARSYEQYF; cdr3_nt: TGTGCCAGCTGCCCCCCCATTGTTGCCCGGTCCTACGAGCAGTACTTC